This T cell receptor beta chain appears in the sequencing data of a study of blood T cell repertoires in COVID-19. Overall study: PBMCs, B-cell-depleted T cells, or T cells provided the cDNA or gDNA that made up the material.

Per the original data handling: Reference gene primers were amplified, and this amplification served to estimate nucleated cell counts. TCRdb keeps only in-frame clones here, not all; method: immunoSEQ multiplex PCR. Clonal size and the V and J genes are those of that table, whereas D and trimming came from the DNA. The table lists more than 65,000 clones, roughly 80% of them singletons. The CDR3 has 14 residues. V shed 1 base and J shed 7 bases, with 14 bases lying between them. Germline loops: CDR1 SEHNR, CDR2 FQNEAQ (reference sequence). The sample consisted of peripheral blood. This sequence originates from a man aged 60-69 years with acute or convalescent COVID-19. This chain links TRBV7-9 with TRBJ2-7, with a weak D call TRBD1 (5 bases). CDR3 DNA sequence: TGTGCCAGCAGCTTAGGAATAGGGGCGAGGGAGCAGTACTTC. Protein product: CASSLGIGAREQYF.